What follows is one T cell receptor beta chain and its context. There are many counts of this clone. This receptor's antigen is unknown. No base quality information exists; no much larger clone differs at one position. Using the deep immunoSEQ assay, TCR CDR3 regions were amplified from genomic DNA by multiplex PCR. Genomic DNA extracted from each cell subset was distributed evenly over all wells of several immunoSEQ 96-well plates, and each plate served as one replicate. For sorted subsets, roughly 190 ng of genomic DNA, equivalent to around 29,000 T cell genomes, went into each replicate PCR. Purified libraries were measured with a Qubit 3.0 fluorometer, size-checked on a Bioanalyzer 2100, and measured again with the KAPA Library Quantification kit. Every immunoSEQ 96-well plate was sequenced on a dedicated single-read 150-cycle Illumina NextSeq 550 flow cell. Per the original workflow: The immunoSEQ output contained only junctional sequences without quality scores, so filtering could not match that applied to full-length reads. Sequences were annotated with PyIR, a Python wrapper for IgBLAST v1.9, and V/J genes and CDR3 were assigned using IMGT germline references. Any read was removed if the V/J assignment was weak (E-value above 1e-6), the CDR3 was missing, or the read contained stop codons, out-of-frame junctions, or ambiguous translated residues. V3J clonotypes were defined as sequences sharing an identical inferred V gene, J gene, and CDR3 amino acid sequence. To compute the percentage overlap between repertoires, the number of shared unique clonotypes was divided by the size of the smaller repertoire. Richness of each repertoire was evaluated using RTK rarefaction, the Chao1 estimator, and Recon v2.1 estimates of unobserved clonotypes. Generation probabilities for all TCRbeta clonotypes obtained by the gDNA method from several donors were computed using OLGA. TCRdb took over this immuneACCESS table, retaining in-frame rearrangements with V and J assigned. Such tables are incomplete; in checked studies, under half of the missing clones stem from an unresolved V gene, and the remainder is unexplained. The V and J calls and clone size come from that table; D and trimming were worked out from the DNA. This sample comprises 550,000 to 700,000 clones, around 78% of them detected only once. 1.5% to 2% of the sample is held by the ten biggest clonotypes.

This entry belongs to a study of shared clonotypes between healthy human individuals (dated by TCRdb to between 2020 and 2021). The study in broad terms: The cohort included a few men and a couple of women between 18 and 49 years of age. The study deeply sequenced blood TCR repertoires of about 5 healthy adults to estimate repertoire size and the extent of clonotype sharing between individuals. To increase sequencing depth and limit assay-specific biases, different laboratories used diverse techniques to prepare libraries and sequence TCR repertoires. Each donor's leukapheresis produced roughly between roughly 0.85 and 10 billion PBMCs. For each donor, CD4 naive and CD4 memory were each run on three plates, CD8 naive on two plates, and CD8 memory on one plate.

The donors were healthy, HIV-negative adults with no recently reported acute infections or vaccinations. All donors were Caucasian adults living in Nashville, Tennessee, USA. CD4+ T cells were enriched through magnetic negative selection, after which naive cells were positively selected on CD45RA and the remaining negative fraction served as the memory subset. Blood was obtained by leukapheresis, after which PBMCs were separated by Ficoll-Histopaque density gradient centrifugation and cryopreserved in liquid nitrogen vapor phase. Purity and quantity of every magnetically sorted T cell population were checked by analytical flow cytometry. Genomic DNA was isolated from every sorted fraction and measured by UV absorbance on a Nanodrop 2000c. Per the germline V gene, SGHTS is the CDR1 and YDEGEE is the CDR2. Germline trimming: 4 bases from V, 4 bases from J; junction bases outside gene matches: 5. The CDR3 covers 16 residues, taking in both the cysteine and the phenylalanine. The read is trimmed to its CDR3 DNA, 48 bases read in frame from base 1.

On the study overall, not on this receptor specifically: Based on pairwise subsampling, the degree of clonotype sharing among donors was expected to be affected by sequencing depth. Estimated clonotype richness was generally larger for naive than for memory subsets. When several donors were compared, the shared fraction of clonotypes was about 5.2% for naive CD4, more than 3% for naive CD8, 2% to 2.5% for memory CD4, and less than 0.5% for memory CD8. Sampling was limited to blood, and TCR repertoires in tissue likely differ from TCR repertoires in blood. The small number of donors limited the genetic and exposure-history diversity represented. Even with the large sequencing depth, rarefaction of the sorted-subset datasets indicated that sequencing was incomplete. Compared with non-shared clonotypes, clonotypes shared by all four sorted-subset donors had higher generation probabilities.

Recombination connected TRBV5-8 to TRBJ2-5; 15 middle bases align to TRBD2. The sequenced material came from memory CD4+ T cells sorted from blood. The sample's cell subset or site, from its label and the paper: CD45RA-negative fraction. This TCR came from a woman in her 30s in good health. The nucleotide sequence reads TGTGCCAGCAGCGGAACGGGACTAGCGGGAGGAGAGACCCAGTACTTC. This is translated as CASSGTGLAGGETQYF.